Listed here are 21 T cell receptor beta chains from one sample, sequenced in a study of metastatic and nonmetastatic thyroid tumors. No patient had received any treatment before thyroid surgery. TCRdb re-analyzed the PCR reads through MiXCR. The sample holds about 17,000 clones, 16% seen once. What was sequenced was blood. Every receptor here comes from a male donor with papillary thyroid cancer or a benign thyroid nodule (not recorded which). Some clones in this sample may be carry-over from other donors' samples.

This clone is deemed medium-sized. CDR3: CASSPPRQKITYEQYF. CDR3 DNA: TGTGCCAGCTCACCACCGCGACAGAAGATTACCTACGAGCAGTACTTC. This chain links TRBV18 with TRBJ2-7; TRBD1 is a possible D gene (5 bases). Germline loops: CDR1 KGHSH, CDR2 LQKENI. The CDR3 totals 16 residues. V was trimmed by 0 bases and J by 2 bases, leaving 14 bases between them. Based on the CDR3 plus reference TRBV18 and TRBJ2-7, the full variable domain is NAGVMQNPRHLVRRRGQEARLRCSPMKGHSHVYWYRQLPEEGLKFMVYLQKENIIDESGMPKERFSAEFPKEGPSILRIQQVVRGDSAAYFCASSPPRQKITYEQYFGPGTRLTVT.

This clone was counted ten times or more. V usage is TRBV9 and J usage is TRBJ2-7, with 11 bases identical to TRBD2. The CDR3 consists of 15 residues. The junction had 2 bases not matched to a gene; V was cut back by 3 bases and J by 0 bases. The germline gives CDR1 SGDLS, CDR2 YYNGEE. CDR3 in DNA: TGTGCCAGCAGCGAGGGGACTAGCGGCTCCTACGAGCAGTACTTC. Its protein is CASSEGTSGSYEQYF. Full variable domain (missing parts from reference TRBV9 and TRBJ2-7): DSGVTQTPKHLITATGQRVTLRCSPRSGDLSVYWYQQSLDQGLQFLIQYYNGEERAKGNILERFSAQQFPDLHSELNLSSLELGDSALYFCASSEGTSGSYEQYFGPGTRLTVT.

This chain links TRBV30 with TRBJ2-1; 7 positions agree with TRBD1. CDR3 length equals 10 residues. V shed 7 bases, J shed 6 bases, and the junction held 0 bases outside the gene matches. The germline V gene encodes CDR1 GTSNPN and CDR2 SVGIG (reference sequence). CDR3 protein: CASGGNEQFF. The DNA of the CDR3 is TGTGCCTCAGGGGGCAATGAGCAGTTCTTC.

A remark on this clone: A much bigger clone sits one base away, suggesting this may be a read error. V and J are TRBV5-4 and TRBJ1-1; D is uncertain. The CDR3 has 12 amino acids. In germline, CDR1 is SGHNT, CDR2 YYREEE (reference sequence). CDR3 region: CVSRRPGTEAFF. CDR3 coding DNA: TGTGTCAGCAGAAGGCCGGGCACTGAAGCTTTCTTT.

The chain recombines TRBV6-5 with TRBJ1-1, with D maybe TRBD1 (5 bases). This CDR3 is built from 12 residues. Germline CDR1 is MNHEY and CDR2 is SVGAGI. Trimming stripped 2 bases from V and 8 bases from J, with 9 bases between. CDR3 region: CASSYGGGEAFF. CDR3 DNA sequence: TGTGCCAGCAGTTACGGGGGAGGCGAAGCTTTCTTT.

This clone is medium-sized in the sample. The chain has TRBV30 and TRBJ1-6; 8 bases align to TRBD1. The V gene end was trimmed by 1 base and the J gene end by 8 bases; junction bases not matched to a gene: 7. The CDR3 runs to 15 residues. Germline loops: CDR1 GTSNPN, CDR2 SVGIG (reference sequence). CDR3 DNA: TGTGCCTGGAGTGCCCATACAGGGGGGTATTCACCCCTCCACTTT. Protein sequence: CAWSAHTGGYSPLHF.

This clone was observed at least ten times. The CDR3 bases are TGTGCCAGCAGCTTGGAAGTTAGCGGGATGACAAATGAGCAGTTCTTC. Residues: CASSLEVSGMTNEQFF. The chain links TRBV5-4 to TRBJ2-1; TRBD2 aligns across 8 bases. The CDR3 extends over 16 amino acids. V trimming: 0 bases; J trimming: 7 bases; junction bases outside the gene matches: 9. The germline gives CDR1 SGHNT, CDR2 YYREEE (reference sequence). The full variable domain, rest sourced from reference TRBV5-4 and TRBJ2-1, is ETGVTQSPTHLIKTRGQQVTLRCSSQSGHNTVSWYQQALGQGPQFIFQYYREEENGRGNFPPRFSGLQFPNYSSELNVNALELDDSALYLCASSLEVSGMTNEQFFGPGTRLTVL.

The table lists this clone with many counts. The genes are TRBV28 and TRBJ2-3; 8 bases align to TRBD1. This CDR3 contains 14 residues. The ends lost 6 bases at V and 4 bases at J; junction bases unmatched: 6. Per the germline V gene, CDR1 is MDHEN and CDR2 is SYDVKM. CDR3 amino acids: CASSYDRGSDTQYF. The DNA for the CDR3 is TGTGCCAGCAGCTACGACAGGGGCTCAGATACGCAGTATTTT.

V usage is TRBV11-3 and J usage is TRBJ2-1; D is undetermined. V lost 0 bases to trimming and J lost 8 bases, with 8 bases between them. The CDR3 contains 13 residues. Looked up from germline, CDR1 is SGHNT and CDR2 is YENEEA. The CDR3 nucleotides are TGTGCCAGCAGCTTAGAAGACTTACATGAGCAGTTCTTC. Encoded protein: CASSLEDLHEQFF.

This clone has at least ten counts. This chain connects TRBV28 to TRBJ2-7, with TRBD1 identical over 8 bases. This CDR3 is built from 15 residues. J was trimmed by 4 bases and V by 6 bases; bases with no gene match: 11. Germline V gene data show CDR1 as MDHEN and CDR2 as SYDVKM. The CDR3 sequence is CASSLLGTGPYEQYF. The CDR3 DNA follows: TGTGCCAGCAGCCTACTCGGGACAGGACCGTACGAGCAGTACTTC.

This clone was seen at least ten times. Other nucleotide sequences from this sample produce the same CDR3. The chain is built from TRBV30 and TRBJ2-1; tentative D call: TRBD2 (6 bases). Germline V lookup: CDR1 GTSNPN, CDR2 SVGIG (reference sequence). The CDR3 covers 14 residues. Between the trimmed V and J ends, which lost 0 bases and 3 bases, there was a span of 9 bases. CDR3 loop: CAWSVYGSYNEQFF. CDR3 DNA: TGTGCCTGGAGTGTTTACGGGAGCTACAATGAGCAGTTCTTC.

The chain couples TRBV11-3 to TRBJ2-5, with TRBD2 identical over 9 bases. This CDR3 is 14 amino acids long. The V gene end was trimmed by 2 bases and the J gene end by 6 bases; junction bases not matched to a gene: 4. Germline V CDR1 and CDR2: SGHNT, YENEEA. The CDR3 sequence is CASSLKGLAKTQYF. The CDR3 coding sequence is TGTGCCAGCAGCTTAAAGGGACTAGCCAAGACCCAGTACTTC.

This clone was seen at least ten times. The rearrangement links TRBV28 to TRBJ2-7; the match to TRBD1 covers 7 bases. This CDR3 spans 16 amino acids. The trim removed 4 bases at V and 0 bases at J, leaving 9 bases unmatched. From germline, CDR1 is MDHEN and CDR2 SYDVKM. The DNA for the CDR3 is TGTGCCAGCAGTTACCCTGTCTGGGACAGCTCCTACGAGCAGTACTTC. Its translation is CASSYPVWDSSYEQYF.

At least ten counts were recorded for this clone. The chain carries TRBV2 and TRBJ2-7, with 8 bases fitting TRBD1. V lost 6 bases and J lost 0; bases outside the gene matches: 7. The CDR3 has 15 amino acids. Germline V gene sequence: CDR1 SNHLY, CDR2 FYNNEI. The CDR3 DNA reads TGTGCCAGCAGGGATAGACAGGGGAGCTCCTACGAGCAGTACTTC. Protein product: CASRDRQGSSYEQYF.

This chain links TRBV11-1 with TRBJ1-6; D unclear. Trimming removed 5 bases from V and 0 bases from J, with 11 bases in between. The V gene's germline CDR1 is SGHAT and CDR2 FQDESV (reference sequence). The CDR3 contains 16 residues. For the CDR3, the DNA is TGTGCCAGCAGCCACGGGCCTAGCTCCTATAATTCACCCCTCCACTTT. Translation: CASSHGPSSYNSPLHF.

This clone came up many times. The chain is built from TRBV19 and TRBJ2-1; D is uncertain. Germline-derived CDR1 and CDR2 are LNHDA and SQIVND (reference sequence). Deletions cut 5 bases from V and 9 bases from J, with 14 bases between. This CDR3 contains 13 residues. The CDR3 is CASSRLEVGEQFF. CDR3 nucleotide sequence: TGTGCCAGTAGTCGTTTAGAGGTGGGTGAGCAGTTCTTC.

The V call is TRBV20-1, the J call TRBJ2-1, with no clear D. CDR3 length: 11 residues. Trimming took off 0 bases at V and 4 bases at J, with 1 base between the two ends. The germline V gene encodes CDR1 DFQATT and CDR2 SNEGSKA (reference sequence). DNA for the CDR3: TGCAGTGCTAGAGAGTACAATGAGCAGTTCTTC. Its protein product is CSAREYNEQFF.

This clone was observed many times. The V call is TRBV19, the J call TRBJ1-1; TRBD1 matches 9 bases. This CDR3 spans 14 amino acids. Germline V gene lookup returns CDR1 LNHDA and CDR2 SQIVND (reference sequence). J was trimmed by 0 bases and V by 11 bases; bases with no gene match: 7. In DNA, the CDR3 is TGTGCCGTAACCGGGACAGGGTTGAACACTGAAGCTTTCTTT. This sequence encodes CAVTGTGLNTEAFF.

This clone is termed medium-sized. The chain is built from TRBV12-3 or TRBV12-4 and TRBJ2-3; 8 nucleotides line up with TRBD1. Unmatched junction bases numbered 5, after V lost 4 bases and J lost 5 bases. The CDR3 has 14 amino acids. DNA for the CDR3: TGTGCCAGCAGTTACAGGGGGGTTAGAGATACGCAGTATTTT. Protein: CASSYRGVRDTQYF.

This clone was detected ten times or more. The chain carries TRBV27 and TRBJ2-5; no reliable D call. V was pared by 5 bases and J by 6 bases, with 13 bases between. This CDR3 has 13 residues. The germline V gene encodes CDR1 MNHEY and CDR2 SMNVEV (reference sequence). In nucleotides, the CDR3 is TGTGCCAGCAGTCCTGCACTTGGGCAGACCCAGTACTTC. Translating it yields CASSPALGQTQYF.

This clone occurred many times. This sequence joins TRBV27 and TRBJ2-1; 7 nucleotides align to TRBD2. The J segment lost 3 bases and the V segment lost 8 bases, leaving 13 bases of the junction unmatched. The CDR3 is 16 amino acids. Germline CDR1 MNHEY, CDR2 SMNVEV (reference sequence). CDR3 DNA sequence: TGTGCCAGCCGAACCTCGCGGGAGCTCTTCTACAATGAGCAGTTCTTC. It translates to CASRTSRELFYNEQFF.